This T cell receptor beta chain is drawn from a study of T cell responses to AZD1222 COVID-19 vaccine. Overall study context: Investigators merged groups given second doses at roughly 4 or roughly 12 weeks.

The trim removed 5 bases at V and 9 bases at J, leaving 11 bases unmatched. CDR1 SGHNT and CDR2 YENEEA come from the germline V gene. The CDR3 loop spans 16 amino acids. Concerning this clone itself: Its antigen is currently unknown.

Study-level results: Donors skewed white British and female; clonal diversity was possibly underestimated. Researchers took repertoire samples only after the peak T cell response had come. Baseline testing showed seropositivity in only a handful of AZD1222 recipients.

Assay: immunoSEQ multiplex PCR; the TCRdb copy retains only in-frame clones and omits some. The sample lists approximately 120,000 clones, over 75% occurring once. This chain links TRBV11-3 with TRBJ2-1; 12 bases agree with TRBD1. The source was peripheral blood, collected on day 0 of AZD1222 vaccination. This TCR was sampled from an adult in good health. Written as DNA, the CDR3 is TGTGCCAGCAGCGCACGACCGGGACAGGGGGCTGGTGAGCAGTTCTTC. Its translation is CASSARPGQGAGEQFF.